These 32 T cell receptor beta chains were sequenced from one sample in a study of human T cells and chemical hapten exposure (dated by TCRdb to the early 2020s). Taken with the paper, the label for time point translates to: pre-sensitization, week 0. The meaning of the sample's treatment or condition label: therapeutic diphenylcyclopropenone sensitization with weekly scalp DPC. Library construction relied on RACE. Sequencing was carried out with a NextSeq 500. The public reads were run again by TCRdb, first through fastp at Q25 and then through MiXCR, and only productive beta chains were kept. Rows merge per CDR3 protein into single entries with the most common DNA and genes. The sample table records 300,000 to 450,000 distinct CDR3 sequences; roughly 5% of these occur just once. The ten biggest clones cover 2.6% of the sample. The source material was whole blood, sampled in connection with sensitization to the hapten diphenylcyclopropenone (DPC). The receptor source for this set is a woman aged 50 to 60 with alopecia areata. Some clones in this sample may be carry-over from other donors' samples.

This clonotype came up a few times. J is TRBJ2-3 and V is TRBV20-1; 8 bases match TRBD2. CDR3 length: 14 residues. Trimming at V came to 6 bases and at J to 7 bases, leaving 12 bases not matched to a gene. CDR1 is DFQATT and CDR2 is SNEGSKA in the germline V gene (reference sequence). The CDR3 is CSAPLEREINTQYF. The CDR3 region has the DNA TGCAGTGCACCTCTGGAGCGGGAGATAAATACGCAGTATTTT.

The chain joins TRBV5-1 to TRBJ2-5, with D perhaps TRBD1 or TRBD2 (5 bases each). The germline V gene has CDR1 SGHRS and CDR2 YFSETQ. The CDR3 has 14 residues. The V gene lost 3 bases and the J gene lost 1 base, with 10 bases spanning the gap. This CDR3 is CASSSGASQETQYF. The CDR3 bases are TGCGCCAGCAGCTCCGGGGCCTCCCAAGAGACCCAGTACTTC.

V and J are TRBV11-2 and TRBJ2-1, with 16 nucleotides matching TRBD2. V lost 4 bases and J lost 4; bases outside the gene matches: 7. The germline V gene encodes CDR1 SGHAT and CDR2 FQNNGV. CDR3 size: 18 residues. The CDR3 sequence is CASSYTPGLAGGYNEQFF. CDR3 nucleotides: TGTGCCAGCAGCTACACTCCGGGACTAGCGGGAGGGTACAATGAGCAGTTCTTC.

This clonotype was seen many times. V and J are TRBV12-3 or TRBV12-4 and TRBJ1-2; D ambiguous. V was cut by 8 bases and J by 3 bases, with 10 bases left in between. The CDR3 consists of 12 residues. Here the CDR3 DNA reads TGTGCCAGCTTCTCGCTTGACTATGGCTACACCTTC. As protein: CASFSLDYGYTF.

The rearrangement uses TRBV27 and TRBJ2-7; D gene uncertain. The germline V and J ends were trimmed by 5 bases and 0 bases, with 17 bases remaining between them. The CDR3 covers 16 residues. Germline V CDR1 and CDR2: MNHEY, SMNVEV (reference sequence). Here the CDR3 DNA reads TGTGCCAGCAGTCCTATGACCAAGGATCTCTCCTACGAGCAGTACTTC. This gives the protein CASSPMTKDLSYEQYF.

This clonotype came up many times. The rearrangement joins TRBV12-3 or TRBV12-4 to TRBJ1-6; D might be TRBD1 (5 bases). The CDR3 has 14 residues. The V end lost 7 bases, the J end lost 6 bases, and 13 bases lay between the germline ends. CDR3 amino acids: CASTPGGTNSPLHF. Here the CDR3 DNA reads TGTGCCAGCACCCCTGGGGGAACTAATTCACCCCTCCACTTT.

This clonotype has a count of ten or more. The chain carries TRBV28 and TRBJ2-5; 14 bases fit TRBD2. CDR1 is MDHEN and CDR2 is SYDVKM in the germline V gene. CDR3 length: 15 amino acids. V lost 5 bases, J lost 4 bases, and 3 bases stayed unmatched. Here the CDR3 reads CASSPGLAGGETQYF. CDR3 DNA sequence: TGTGCCAGCAGTCCCGGACTAGCGGGAGGAGAGACCCAGTACTTC.

The V call is TRBV20-1, the J call TRBJ2-3; the match to TRBD1 covers 9 bases. V shed 6 bases, J shed 5 bases, and the junction held 3 bases outside the gene matches. This CDR3 has 12 residues. CDR1 and CDR2 (germline): DFQATT, SNEGSKA (reference sequence). CDR3 residues: CSAYRGLDTQYF. CDR3 nucleotides: TGCAGTGCCTACAGGGGGCTAGATACGCAGTATTTT.

The chain uses TRBV29-1 and TRBJ1-2; maybe TRBD1 (5 bases). The germline V and J ends were trimmed by 7 bases and 3 bases, with 15 bases remaining between them. Germline CDR1 and CDR2: SQVTM and ANQGSEA. This CDR3 has 13 residues. CDR3 residues: CSADSNDYYGYTF. Here the CDR3 DNA reads TGCAGCGCTGACAGCAACGATTACTATGGCTACACCTTC.

This clonotype was counted only a few times. This sequence joins TRBV9 and TRBJ2-7, with 7 bases aligning to TRBD1. The junction had 8 bases not matched to a gene; V was cut back by 4 bases and J by 1 base. This CDR3 region has 15 residues. Looked up from germline, CDR1 is SGDLS and CDR2 is YYNGEE. The CDR3: CASSPRTGTSYEQYF. In DNA, the CDR3 is TGTGCCAGCAGCCCTCGGACAGGTACTTCCTACGAGCAGTACTTC.

The V call is TRBV29-1, the J call TRBJ1-1; D might be TRBD1 (6 bases). Germline V gene sequence: CDR1 SQVTM, CDR2 ANQGSEA. V was pared by 5 bases and J by 7 bases, with 26 bases between. This CDR3 has 16 amino acids. CDR3 coding DNA: TGCAGCGTTATTTCTAGGGGGAGGGATATAGTGATTGAAGCTTTCTTT. Translated: CSVISRGRDIVIEAFF.

There are many counts of this clonotype. The chain carries TRBV7-3 and TRBJ1-1, with a possible D match to TRBD1 (6 bases). The CDR3 extends over 13 amino acids. V was pared by 0 bases and J by 4 bases, with 6 bases between. In germline, CDR1 is SGHTA, CDR2 FQGTGA. The DNA of the CDR3 is TGTGCCAGCAGCTTAACGACAGGCACTGAAGCTTTCTTT. Amino acid sequence: CASSLTTGTEAFF.

This sequence joins TRBV12-5 and TRBJ2-3; D not resolved. The CDR3 loop spans 13 amino acids. Per the germline V gene, CDR1 is LGHNT and CDR2 is FRNRAP. Trimming left V 5 bases short and J 1 base short, with 7 bases between. This CDR3 reads CASGRSGTDTQYF. In nucleotides, the CDR3 is TGTGCTAGTGGTAGAAGTGGCACAGATACGCAGTATTTT. The entire variable domain, with the rest obtained from reference TRBV12-5 and TRBJ2-3, is as follows: DARVTQTPRHKVTEMGQEVTMRCQPILGHNTVFWYRQTMMQGLELLAYFRNRAPLDDSGMPKDRFSAEMPDATLATLKIQPSEPRDSAVYFCASGRSGTDTQYFGPGTRLTVL.

The chain has TRBV5-1 and TRBJ2-6; D is possibly TRBD2 (5 bases). This CDR3 contains 17 residues. The V gene's germline CDR1 is SGHRS and CDR2 YFSETQ. V gave up 6 bases and J gave up 0 bases, with 16 bases separating them. The CDR3 loop reads CASTIGRGNSGANVLTF. As DNA, the CDR3 is TGCGCCAGCACCATTGGCCGGGGAAACTCTGGGGCCAACGTCCTGACTTTC. Together with reference TRBV5-1 and TRBJ2-6, the CDR3 gives the full variable domain: KAGVTQTPRYLIKTRGQQVTLSCSPISGHRSVSWYQQTPGQGLQFLFEYFSETQRNKGNFPGRFSGRQFSNSRSEMNVSTLELGDSALYLCASTIGRGNSGANVLTFGAGSRLTVL.

This clonotype was picked up many times. The rearrangement uses TRBV11-2 and TRBJ1-5, with D unresolved. Germline V gene data show CDR1 as SGHAT and CDR2 as FQNNGV. V was clipped by 5 bases and J by 11 bases, with 13 bases between them. The CDR3 sequence is 12 residues long. CDR3 residues: CASSGERPAQHF. In nucleotides, the CDR3 is TGTGCCAGCAGCGGAGAGAGGCCGGCCCAGCATTTT.

The table lists this clonotype with many counts. The chain combines TRBV7-9 with TRBJ1-6; TRBD1 agrees at 7 bases. The CDR3 totals 14 residues. In germline, CDR1 is SEHNR, CDR2 FQNEAQ (reference sequence). V shed 4 bases, J shed 5 bases, and the junction held 2 bases outside the gene matches. Written as DNA, the CDR3 is TGTGCCAGCAGCTCCGACAGGGATAATTCACCCCTCCACTTT. This encodes CASSSDRDNSPLHF.

This clonotype was picked up many times. The V call is TRBV12-3 or TRBV12-4, the J call TRBJ1-1; TRBD1 agrees at 7 bases. The ends lost 3 bases at V and 3 bases at J; junction bases unmatched: 4. CDR3 size: 14 residues. CDR3 protein: CASSFGQGDTEAFF. CDR3 nucleotide sequence: TGTGCCAGCAGTTTCGGTCAGGGGGACACTGAAGCTTTCTTT.

The chain carries TRBV6-1 and TRBJ1-5; D not certain. Germline assignment: CDR1 MNHNS and CDR2 SASEGT. The CDR3 covers 13 residues. Trimming took off 4 bases at V and 6 bases at J, with 10 bases between the two ends. The CDR3 nucleotides read TGTGCCAGCAGTGCCGGCGTGTCTCAGCCCCAGCATTTT. Translated: CASSAGVSQPQHF.

The chain is built from TRBV6-4 and TRBJ2-3, with a tentative D call TRBD1 (5 bases). Looked up from germline, CDR1 is MRHNA and CDR2 is SNTAGT. This CDR3 region has 14 residues. Trimming stripped 3 bases from V and 6 bases from J, with 13 bases between. The CDR3 region is CASSEAPGPDTQYF. In DNA form, the CDR3 reads TGTGCCAGCAGTGAGGCGCCAGGGCCGGATACGCAGTATTTT.

At least ten counts were recorded for this clonotype. This sequence joins TRBV12-3 or TRBV12-4 and TRBJ1-2; 8 nucleotides align to TRBD1. Trimming took 6 bases from V and 6 from J; bases not matched to a gene: 9. This CDR3 is built from 14 residues. CDR3 region: CASSSTGTGDGYTF. The CDR3 bases are TGTGCCAGCAGCTCTACCGGGACAGGAGATGGCTACACCTTC.

CDR3 bases: TGTGCCAGCAGTTTAGGAGGATCCCTCACCGGGGAGCTGTTTTTT. It codes for CASSLGGSLTGELFF. This chain uses TRBV12-3 or TRBV12-4 with TRBJ2-2; no clear D. Trimming pared 1 base from V and 4 bases from J, leaving 10 bases between. The CDR3 has 15 residues.

The table lists this clonotype with a few counts. The genes are TRBV7-2 and TRBJ1-3, with D tentatively TRBD1 (5 bases). There are 15 residues in the CDR3. Germline V CDR1 and CDR2: SGHTA, FQGNSA. V was shortened by 4 bases and J by 3 bases, with 13 bases between the two germline ends. The CDR3 DNA follows: TGTGCCAGCAGCTCGTCGGTGGGGGGTGGAAACACCATATATTTT. It yields the protein CASSSSVGGGNTIYF.

The V and J genes are TRBV5-1 and TRBJ2-5; D perhaps matches TRBD1 (5 bases). This CDR3 is 14 amino acids long. Trimming removed 4 bases at V and 2 bases at J, with 12 bases between. The germline V gene encodes CDR1 SGHRS and CDR2 YFSETQ. The DNA for the CDR3 is TGCGCCAGCAGCAATGGGGCAACTCAAGAGACCCAGTACTTC. The encoded protein is CASSNGATQETQYF.

This clonotype was seen many times. The gene calls are TRBV3-1 and TRBJ1-5; D not certain. Germline V gene data show CDR1 as LGHDT and CDR2 as YNNKEL (reference sequence). The length of the CDR3 is 14 residues. Trimming took 1 base from V and 3 from J, leaving 7 bases between them. CDR3 coding DNA: TGTGCCAGCAGCCAAGGGGGTATCAATCAGCCCCAGCATTTT. As protein: CASSQGGINQPQHF.

On this clonotype: Being one base from a much bigger clone, this may be a read error. DNA of the CDR3: TGTGCCAGCAGCTTGGCGAACGGGGCGGTAGATACGCAGTATTTT. This gives the protein CASSLANGAVDTQYF. The genes are TRBV5-4 and TRBJ2-3; either TRBD1 or TRBD2 may fit D (5 bases each). Germline CDR1 and CDR2: SGHNT and YYREEE (reference sequence). The CDR3 length is 15 residues. The V and J ends lost 0 bases and 5 bases respectively, with 13 bases between them. The variable domain in full, with the rest retrieved from reference TRBV5-4 and TRBJ2-3, is ETGVTQSPTHLIKTRGQQVTLRCSSQSGHNTVSWYQQALGQGPQFIFQYYREEENGRGNFPPRFSGLQFPNYSSELNVNALELDDSALYLCASSLANGAVDTQYFGPGTRLTVL.

The rearrangement uses TRBV7-9 and TRBJ2-7; D unclear. V lost 5 bases and J 9 bases, leaving 11 bases between the germline ends. Germline-derived CDR1 and CDR2 are SEHNR and FQNEAQ (reference sequence). The CDR3 is 11 amino acids. In DNA, the CDR3 is TGTGCCAGCAGCCCCGATACTCCGCAGTACTTC. As protein: CASSPDTPQYF.

This clonotype was seen many times. The chain has TRBV20-1 and TRBJ1-2; D gene uncertain. This CDR3 is built from 12 residues. V was shortened by 5 bases and J by 4 bases, with 11 bases between the two germline ends. Germline CDR1 reads DFQATT; CDR2 reads SNEGSKA (reference sequence). CDR3 nucleotides: TGCAGTGCTCCTAGGCTCCGCTATGGCTACACCTTC. This gives the protein CSAPRLRYGYTF.

Here the CDR3 reads CASSPGGQGRWDTQYF. DNA of the CDR3: TGTGCCAGCAGCCCGGGAGGACAGGGAAGATGGGATACGCAGTATTTT. The chain links TRBV5-6 to TRBJ2-3; D might be TRBD1 (8 bases). Germline V gene data show CDR1 as SGHDT and CDR2 as YYEEEE. V gave up 4 bases and J gave up 6 bases, with 21 bases separating them. The CDR3 runs to 16 residues. The full variable domain, in which reference TRBV5-6 and TRBJ2-3 provide the parts outside the CDR3, is DAGVTQSPTHLIKTRGQQVTLRCSPKSGHDTVSWYQQALGQGPQFIFQYYEEEERQRGNFPDRFSGHQFPNYSSELNVNALLLGDSALYLCASSPGGQGRWDTQYFGPGTRLTVL.

There are many counts of this clonotype. The gene calls are TRBV24-1 and TRBJ1-3; 7 nucleotides match TRBD1. Losses at the gene ends were 7 bases for V and 0 bases for J; bases not matched to a gene: 8. CDR3 length equals 16 residues. Germline loops: CDR1 KGHDR, CDR2 SFDVKD. CDR3 sequence (DNA): TGTGCCACCAGCAGCGCTGACAGGGCCTCTGGAAACACCATATATTTT. The encoded protein is CATSSADRASGNTIYF.

This clonotype was detected a few times. The V gene is TRBV30, the J gene TRBJ2-2; D is unresolved. Trimming pared 1 base from V and 6 bases from J, leaving 12 bases between. Germline assignment: CDR1 GTSNPN and CDR2 SVGIG (reference sequence). This CDR3 region has 14 residues. The CDR3 DNA follows: TGTGCCTGGAGTGATATGTCGGGTCCCGGGGAGCTGTTTTTT. It codes for CAWSDMSGPGELFF.

This clonotype was picked up many times. CDR3 protein: CATSREGYNEQFF. As DNA, the CDR3 is TGTGCCACCAGCAGAGAAGGGTACAATGAGCAGTTCTTC. The J gene is TRBJ2-1, the V gene TRBV15, with no clear D. V was clipped by 0 bases and J by 4 bases, with 4 bases between them. CDR1 and CDR2 (germline): LNHNV, YYDKDF (reference sequence). The CDR3 runs to 13 residues. The full variable domain, completed using reference TRBV15 and TRBJ2-1, is DAMVIQNPRYQVTQFGKPVTLSCSQTLNHNVMYWYQQKSSQAPKLLFHYYDKDFNNEADTPDNFQSRRPNTSFCFLDIRSPGLGDTAMYLCATSREGYNEQFFGPGTRLTVL.

The chain employs TRBV15 and TRBJ2-7; possibly TRBD1 for D (6 bases). The CDR3 has 14 amino acids. The germline CDR1 and CDR2 sequences are LNHNV and YYDKDF (reference sequence). The V end lost 4 bases, the J end lost 1 base, and 11 bases lay between the germline ends. The CDR3, as DNA: TGTGCCACCAGCATCCAGGGGAGTTCCTACGAGCAGTACTTC. Translation gives CATSIQGSSYEQYF.